A single sample gave rise to the 21 T cell receptor beta chains below, sequenced in a study of cytomegalovirus exposure and HLA in healthy donors. The PCR contained 60 Vbeta and 13 Jbeta primers. Using immunoSEQ multiplex PCR, the repertoire was profiled, and TCRdb retains in-frame clones only, with some absent. The sample holds 180,000 or so clones; under 80% are singletons and the top ten take under 3%. The sequencing input was PBMCs. These receptors originate from a woman aged 25 to 39 in good health and CMV-seropositive.

The V gene is TRBV28, the J gene TRBJ2-7; no firm D call. The CDR3 totals 11 residues. With 2 bases removed from V and 9 bases from J, the gap between germline ends came to 8 bases. The germline V gene encodes CDR1 MDHEN and CDR2 SYDVKM. This chain's CDR3 is CASSLASWQYF. The CDR3 DNA is TGTGCCAGCAGTTTAGCGTCTTGGCAGTACTTC.

The chain is built from TRBV19 and TRBJ2-2, with D unresolved. V was shortened by 6 bases and J by 6 bases, with 8 bases between the two germline ends. CDR3 size: 12 residues. The V gene's germline CDR1 is LNHDA and CDR2 SQIVND (reference sequence). CDR3 loop: CASRTPAGELFF. CDR3 DNA sequence: TGTGCCAGTAGAACCCCAGCCGGGGAGCTGTTTTTT.

The chain joins TRBV28 to TRBJ1-6; the D gene is possibly TRBD1 (5 bases). The CDR3 extends over 15 amino acids. Trimming removed 1 base at V and 10 bases at J, with 14 bases between. Per germline, CDR1 MDHEN and CDR2 SYDVKM. Here the CDR3 DNA reads TGTGCCAGCAGTTTATCGGGGGGAAGTAGGTCACCCCTCCACTTT. Amino acids: CASSLSGGSRSPLHF.

The V gene is TRBV27, the J gene TRBJ2-7; 7 positions agree with TRBD2. J lost 3 bases, V lost 6 bases, and 8 bases had no gene match. This CDR3 comprises 14 residues. Germline V gene lookup returns CDR1 MNHEY and CDR2 SMNVEV (reference sequence). The CDR3 protein is CASSPRGEYYEQYF. The CDR3 DNA reads as TGTGCCAGCAGCCCCCGGGGGGAGTACTACGAGCAGTACTTC.

A single count supports this clone. J is TRBJ1-6 and V is TRBV7-2; a weak D match, TRBD1 (5 bases). Looked up from germline, CDR1 is SGHTA and CDR2 is FQGNSA. Trimming pared 1 base from V and 7 bases from J, leaving 20 bases between. CDR3 length: 18 residues. Here the CDR3 reads CASSLVGLMGGTNSPLHF. The DNA for the CDR3 is TGTGCCAGCAGCTTAGTTGGCCTAATGGGGGGTACGAATTCACCCCTCCACTTT.

J is TRBJ2-7 and V is TRBV13, with D maybe TRBD2 (9 bases). There are 15 residues in the CDR3. Germline V gene data show CDR1 as PRHDT and CDR2 as FYEKMQ (reference sequence). V lost 6 bases, J lost 8 bases, and 23 bases lay in between. CDR3: CASSQGAGGRNKQYF. The CDR3 nucleotides are TGTGCCAGCAGTCAGGGGGCGGGGGGGCGGAACAAGCAGTACTTC.

This clone was recorded a few times. The rearrangement links TRBV2 to TRBJ2-1, with TRBD2 matching over 15 bases. CDR3 size: 15 residues. The V gene end was trimmed by 7 bases and the J gene end by 7 bases; junction bases not matched to a gene: 5. Germline V gene data show CDR1 as SNHLY and CDR2 as FYNNEI. The CDR3 DNA sequence: TGTGCCAGCATGAGGGGGACTAGCGGGGGGAATGAGCAGTTCTTC. Translating gives CASMRGTSGGNEQFF.

This clone occurred a few times. The J gene is TRBJ1-1, the V gene TRBV6-5; 7 nucleotides line up with TRBD1. Germline lookup yields CDR1 MNHEY and CDR2 SVGAGI. This CDR3 has 15 residues. The V segment lost 6 bases and the J segment 1 base; nucleotides outside the gene matches: 8. Written as DNA, the CDR3 is TGTGCCAGCAGATCCCAGACAGGGAGGAACACTGAAGCTTTCTTT. It encodes CASRSQTGRNTEAFF.

This clone has just a few counts. V and J are TRBV6-1 and TRBJ2-1, with 10 bases aligning to TRBD1. CDR1 MNHNS and CDR2 SASEGT come from the germline V gene. With V trimmed by 7 bases and J by 9 bases, 12 bases remained unmatched. The CDR3 consists of 15 residues. The CDR3 DNA follows: TGTGCCAGCACCAAAGGGGGGACAGGGGTCCGTGAGCAGTTCTTC. Translation: CASTKGGTGVREQFF.

Here the CDR3 reads CASSHSGSSYNEQFF. CDR3 nucleotide sequence: TGTGCCAGCAGCCATAGTGGGAGCTCCTACAATGAGCAGTTCTTC. The chain joins TRBV7-6 to TRBJ2-1; perhaps TRBD2 as D (5 bases). Trimming took off 5 bases at V and 0 bases at J, with 11 bases between the two ends. This CDR3 comprises 15 residues. Germline-derived CDR1 and CDR2 are SGHVS and FNYEAQ.

V and J are TRBV5-5 and TRBJ2-3; 9 nucleotides match TRBD1. The CDR3 extends over 16 amino acids. Germline loops: CDR1 SGHKS, CDR2 YYEKEE (reference sequence). The ends lost 0 bases at V and 2 bases at J; junction bases unmatched: 4. CDR3 nucleotide sequence: TGTGCCAGCAGCTTGGACAGGGGGCGGGTCACAGATACGCAGTATTTT. Its protein product is CASSLDRGRVTDTQYF.

The chain carries TRBV2 and TRBJ2-3; D may be TRBD1 (6 bases). This CDR3 contains 14 residues. Trimming took 4 bases from V and 1 from J, leaving 9 bases between them. CDR1 and CDR2 from the germline V gene are SNHLY and FYNNEI. CDR3 protein: CASSATGRTDTQYF. CDR3 DNA sequence: TGTGCCAGCAGTGCGACAGGACGCACAGATACGCAGTATTTT.

The table lists this clone with a count of one. V and J are TRBV9 and TRBJ2-7; possible D gene TRBD2, 5 bases. V lost 0 bases to trimming and J lost 2 bases, with 9 bases between them. Germline V lookup: CDR1 SGDLS, CDR2 YYNGEE. The CDR3 runs 14 residues. Written as DNA, the CDR3 is TGTGCCAGCAGCGTAGATGAGGGTCCCTACGAGCAGTACTTC. Amino acids: CASSVDEGPYEQYF.

CDR3 DNA sequence: TGTGCCAGCAGCCTGGGACAGGGGCAAGAGACCCAGTACTTC. Translated, it gives CASSLGQGQETQYF. The rearrangement joins TRBV5-5 to TRBJ2-5; TRBD1 agrees at 10 bases. With 4 bases clipped from V and 2 bases from J, the junction kept 2 bases outside the gene matches. The CDR3 extends over 14 amino acids. Germline-derived CDR1 and CDR2 are SGHKS and YYEKEE (reference sequence).

The chain couples TRBV10-2 to TRBJ1-2, with a weak D call TRBD1 (6 bases). The CDR3 runs to 14 residues. V shed 3 bases and J shed 3 bases, with 11 bases lying between them. Germline V gives CDR1 WSHSY, CDR2 SAAADI. The CDR3 region is CASSDTGLDYGYTF. For the CDR3, the DNA is TGCGCCAGCAGTGACACAGGGTTGGACTATGGCTACACCTTC.

CDR3 protein: CASSLTSGSSYEQYF. CDR3 in DNA: TGTGCCAGCAGTCTTACTAGCGGTTCCTCCTACGAGCAGTACTTC. This chain joins TRBV9 and TRBJ2-7, with 8 bases matching TRBD2. The germline V gene has CDR1 SGDLS and CDR2 YYNGEE. CDR3 length: 15 amino acids. J gave up 0 bases and V 5 bases, and 7 bases lay outside the gene matches.

The chain uses TRBV7-7 and TRBJ2-1; 7 nucleotides line up with TRBD1. V shed 2 bases, J shed 8 bases, and the junction held 3 bases outside the gene matches. Germline CDR1 is SSHAT and CDR2 is FNYEAQ (reference sequence). The CDR3 extends over 13 amino acids. This CDR3 reads CASSLQGGHEQFF. CDR3 DNA: TGTGCCAGCAGCTTACAAGGGGGCCATGAGCAGTTCTTC.

The V gene is TRBV29-1, the J gene TRBJ2-5; D unclear. Trimming shortened V by 3 bases and J by 0 bases, and 8 bases separated the two germline ends. The CDR3 totals 13 residues. Looked up from germline, CDR1 is SQVTM and CDR2 is ANQGSEA. As DNA, the CDR3 is TGCAGCGTTGATTCCCTATACCAAGAGACCCAGTACTTC. Translating gives CSVDSLYQETQYF. Looking up the rest from reference TRBV29-1 and TRBJ2-5 gives the full variable domain: SAVISQKPSRDICQRGTSLTIQCQVDSQVTMMFWYRQQPGQSLTLIATANQGSEATYESGFVIDKFPISRPNLTFSTLTVSNMSPEDSSIYLCSVDSLYQETQYFGPGTRLLVL.

This chain uses TRBV19 with TRBJ1-5; D gene unclear. Trimming cost V 2 bases and J 7 bases, with 9 bases left between them. There are 13 residues in the CDR3. CDR1 and CDR2 from the germline V gene are LNHDA and SQIVND (reference sequence). CDR3 amino acids: CASSISGKQPQHF. The CDR3 nucleotides are TGTGCCAGTAGTATATCGGGGAAACAGCCCCAGCATTTT.

This rearrangement joins TRBV5-1 to TRBJ1-1; a weak D match, TRBD1 (6 bases). This CDR3 has 12 residues. CDR1 is SGHRS, CDR2 YFSETQ, per germline. The V end was cut by 3 bases, the J end by 6 bases, with 9 bases between. The CDR3 sequence is CASSSHRAEAFF. For the CDR3, the DNA is TGCGCCAGCAGCTCACACAGGGCTGAAGCTTTCTTT.

V and J are TRBV5-1 and TRBJ1-5; D not certain. Trimming stripped 0 bases from V and 0 bases from J, with 7 bases between. CDR3 length: 15 residues. CDR1 and CDR2 (germline): SGHRS, YFSETQ. CDR3 DNA: TGCGCCAGCAGCTTGGCCTACGGTAGCAATCAGCCCCAGCATTTT. It yields the protein CASSLAYGSNQPQHF.